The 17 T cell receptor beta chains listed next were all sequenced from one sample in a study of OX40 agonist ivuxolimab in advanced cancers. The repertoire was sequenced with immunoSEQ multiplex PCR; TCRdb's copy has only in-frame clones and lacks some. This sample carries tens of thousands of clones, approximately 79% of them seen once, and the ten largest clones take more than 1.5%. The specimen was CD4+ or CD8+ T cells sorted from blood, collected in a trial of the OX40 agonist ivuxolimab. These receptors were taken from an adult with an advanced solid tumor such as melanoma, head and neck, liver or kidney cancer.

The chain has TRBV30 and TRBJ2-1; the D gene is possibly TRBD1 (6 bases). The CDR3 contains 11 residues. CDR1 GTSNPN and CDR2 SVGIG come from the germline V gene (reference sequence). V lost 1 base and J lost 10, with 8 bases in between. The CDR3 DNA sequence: TGTGCCTGGAGTGCTGGGGGCGAGCAGTTCTTC. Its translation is CAWSAGGEQFF.

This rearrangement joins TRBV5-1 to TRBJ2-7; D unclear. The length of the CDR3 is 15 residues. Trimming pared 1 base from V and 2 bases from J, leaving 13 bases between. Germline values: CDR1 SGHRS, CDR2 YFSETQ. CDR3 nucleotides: TGCGCCAGCAGCTTGTTCGTCGGAACAACCTACGAGCAGTACTTC. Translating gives CASSLFVGTTYEQYF.

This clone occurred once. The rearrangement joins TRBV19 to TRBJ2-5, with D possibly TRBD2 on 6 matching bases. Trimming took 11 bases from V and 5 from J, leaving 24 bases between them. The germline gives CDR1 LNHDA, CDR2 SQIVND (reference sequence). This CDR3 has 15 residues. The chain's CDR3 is CASTPTQAGSETQYF. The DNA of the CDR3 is TGTGCCTCTACTCCGACACAGGCGGGATCGGAGACCCAGTACTTC.

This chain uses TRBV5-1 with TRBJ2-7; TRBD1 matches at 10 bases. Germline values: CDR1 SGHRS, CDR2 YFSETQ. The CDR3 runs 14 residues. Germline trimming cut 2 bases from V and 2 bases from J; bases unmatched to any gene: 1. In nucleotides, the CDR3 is TGCGCCAGCAGCTTAGGGACAGGGGCCTACGAGCAGTACTTC. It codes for CASSLGTGAYEQYF.

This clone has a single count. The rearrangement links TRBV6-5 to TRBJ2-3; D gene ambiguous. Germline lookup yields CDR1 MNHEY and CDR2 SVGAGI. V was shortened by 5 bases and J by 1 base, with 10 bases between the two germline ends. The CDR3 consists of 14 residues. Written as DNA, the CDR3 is TGTGCCAGCAGTAGGGCGACGGGCACAGATACGCAGTATTTT. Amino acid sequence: CASSRATGTDTQYF.

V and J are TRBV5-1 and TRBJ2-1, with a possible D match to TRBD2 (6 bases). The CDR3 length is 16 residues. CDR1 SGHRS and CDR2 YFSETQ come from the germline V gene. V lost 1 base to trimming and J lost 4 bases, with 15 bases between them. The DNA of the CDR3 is TGCGCCAGCAGCTTGTCTGCGGGAACCTCATACAATGAGCAGTTCTTC. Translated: CASSLSAGTSYNEQFF.

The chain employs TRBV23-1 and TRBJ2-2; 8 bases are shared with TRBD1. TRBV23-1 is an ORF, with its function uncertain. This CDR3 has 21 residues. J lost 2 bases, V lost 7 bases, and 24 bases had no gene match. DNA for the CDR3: TGCGCCAGCACCCCGGACAGGGCTTATCGAACCCCCATGAATAACACCGGGGAGCTGTTTTTT. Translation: CASTPDRAYRTPMNNTGELFF.

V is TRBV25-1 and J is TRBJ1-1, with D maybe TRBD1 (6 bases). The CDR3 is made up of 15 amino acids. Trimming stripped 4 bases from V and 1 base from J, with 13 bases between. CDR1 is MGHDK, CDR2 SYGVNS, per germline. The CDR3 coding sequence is TGTGCCAGCAGTGCATACAGGGTGGCGAACACTGAAGCTTTCTTT. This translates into CASSAYRVANTEAFF.

In nucleotides, the CDR3 is TGCGCCAGCAGCTTGGAGGGACAGTACAATGAGCAGTTCTTC. Amino acid sequence: CASSLEGQYNEQFF. This sequence joins TRBV5-1 and TRBJ2-1; 7 bases are shared with TRBD1. In germline, CDR1 is SGHRS, CDR2 YFSETQ. J lost 4 bases, V lost 0 bases, and 1 base had no gene match. CDR3 length: 14 amino acids. Using reference TRBV5-1 and TRBJ2-1 for the parts outside the CDR3, the full variable domain is KAGVTQTPRYLIKTRGQQVTLSCSPISGHRSVSWYQQTPGQGLQFLFEYFSETQRNKGNFPGRFSGRQFSNSRSEMNVSTLELGDSALYLCASSLEGQYNEQFFGPGTRLTVL.

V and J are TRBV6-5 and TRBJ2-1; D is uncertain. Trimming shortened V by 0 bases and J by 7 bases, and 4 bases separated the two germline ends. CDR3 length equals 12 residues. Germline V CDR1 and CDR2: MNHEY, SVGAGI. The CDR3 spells CASSYSKNEQFF. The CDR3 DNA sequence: TGTGCCAGCAGTTACTCGAAAAATGAGCAGTTCTTC.

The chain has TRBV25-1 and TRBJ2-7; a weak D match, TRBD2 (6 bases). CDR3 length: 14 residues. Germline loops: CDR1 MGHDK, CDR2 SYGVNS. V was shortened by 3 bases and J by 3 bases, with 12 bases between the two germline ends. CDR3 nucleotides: TGTGCCAGCAGTGATACCTTCGGGGGCTACGAGCAGTACTTC. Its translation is CASSDTFGGYEQYF.

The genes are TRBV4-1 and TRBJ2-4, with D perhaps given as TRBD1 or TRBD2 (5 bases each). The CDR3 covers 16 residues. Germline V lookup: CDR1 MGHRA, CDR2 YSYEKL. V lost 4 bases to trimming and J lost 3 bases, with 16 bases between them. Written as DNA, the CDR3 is TGCGCCAGCAGCCGGGGCGGCGGGTGGGGCAAAAACATTCAGTACTTC. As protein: CASSRGGGWGKNIQYF.

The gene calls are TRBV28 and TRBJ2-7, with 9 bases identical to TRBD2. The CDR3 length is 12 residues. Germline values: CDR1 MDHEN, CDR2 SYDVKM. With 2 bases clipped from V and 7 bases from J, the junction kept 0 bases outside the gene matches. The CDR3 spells CASSLAGGEQYF. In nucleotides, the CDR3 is TGTGCCAGCAGTTTAGCGGGAGGGGAGCAGTACTTC.

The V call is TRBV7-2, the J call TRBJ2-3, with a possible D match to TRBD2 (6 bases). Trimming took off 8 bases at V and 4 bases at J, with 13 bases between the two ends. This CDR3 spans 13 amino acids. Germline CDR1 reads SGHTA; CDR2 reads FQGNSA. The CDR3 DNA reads TGTGCCAGCCGACCCGGGGGAGCAGATACGCAGTATTTT. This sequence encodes CASRPGGADTQYF. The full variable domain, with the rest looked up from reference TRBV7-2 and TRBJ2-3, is GAGVSQSPSNKVTEKGKDVELRCDPISGHTALYWYRQSLGQGLEFLIYFQGNSAPDKSGLPSDRFSAERTGGSVSTLTIQRTQQEDSAVYLCASRPGGADTQYFGPGTRLTVL.

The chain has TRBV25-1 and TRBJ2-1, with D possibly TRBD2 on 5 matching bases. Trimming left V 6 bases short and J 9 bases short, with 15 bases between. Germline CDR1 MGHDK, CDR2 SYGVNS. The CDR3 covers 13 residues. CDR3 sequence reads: CASRISGSAEQFF. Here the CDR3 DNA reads TGTGCCAGCAGGATATCGGGTAGCGCTGAGCAGTTCTTC.

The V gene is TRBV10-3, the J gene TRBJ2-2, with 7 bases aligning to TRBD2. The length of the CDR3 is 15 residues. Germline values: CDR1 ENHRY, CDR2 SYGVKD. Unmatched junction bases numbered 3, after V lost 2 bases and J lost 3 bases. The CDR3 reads CAISEGGSDTGELFF. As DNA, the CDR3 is TGTGCCATCAGTGAGGGCGGGAGTGACACCGGGGAGCTGTTTTTT.

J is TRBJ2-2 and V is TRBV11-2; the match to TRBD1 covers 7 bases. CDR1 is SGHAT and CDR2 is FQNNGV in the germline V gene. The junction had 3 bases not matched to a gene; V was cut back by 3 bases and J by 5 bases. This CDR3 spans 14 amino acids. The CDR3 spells CASSFQGQTGELFF. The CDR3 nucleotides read TGTGCCAGCAGCTTCCAGGGACAGACCGGGGAGCTGTTTTTT. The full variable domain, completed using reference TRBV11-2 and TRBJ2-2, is EAGVAQSPRYKIIEKRQSVAFWCNPISGHATLYWYQQILGQGPKLLIQFQNNGVVDDSQLPKDRFSAERLKGVDSTLKIQPAKLEDSAVYLCASSFQGQTGELFFGEGSRLTVL.